The 22 T cell receptor beta chains below all came from one sample that was sequenced in a study of identical twins. Using its own MiXCR run on the 5' RACE reads, TCRdb lists one record per CDR3 protein. The sample lists about 700,000 distinct CDR3 sequences; more than 6.5% were seen once. A further study also used this sample, focusing on yellow fever vaccine responses in identical twins.

Specimen: PBMCs. These TCRs come from a woman aged 18-29 years in good health.

This clonotype was seen more than once but under ten times. The rearrangement joins TRBV7-8 to TRBJ2-3; 8 bases match TRBD1. V lost 5 bases, J lost 2 bases, and 9 bases stayed unmatched. The CDR3 runs 16 residues. Germline lookup yields CDR1 SGHVS and CDR2 FQNEAQ. The CDR3 reads CASSPGTGLSTDTQYF. Written as DNA, the CDR3 is TGTGCCAGCAGCCCCGGGACAGGTTTATCCACAGATACGCAGTATTTT.

This clonotype has a handful of counts. The CDR3 sequence: CASSLTQGSDTQYF. CDR3 nucleotide sequence: TGTGCCAGCAGTTTAACCCAGGGATCAGATACGCAGTATTTT. The chain employs TRBV27 and TRBJ2-3; possible D gene TRBD1, 5 bases. The CDR3 runs 14 residues. Per germline, CDR1 MNHEY and CDR2 SMNVEV (reference sequence). V was clipped by 2 bases and J by 4 bases, with 10 bases between them.

This clonotype was counted a few times. The chain carries TRBV7-2 and TRBJ1-2, with D uncertain. Trimming left V 4 bases short and J 3 bases short, with 12 bases between. Germline V gives CDR1 SGHTA, CDR2 FQGNSA. The CDR3 spans 14 residues. DNA of the CDR3: TGTGCCAGCAGCTCGCCATATAGTTACTATGGCTACACCTTC. Encoded protein: CASSSPYSYYGYTF.

In its sample, this clonotype was seen a few times. The rearrangement uses TRBV7-3 and TRBJ2-3, with 11 bases aligning to TRBD2. CDR1 is SGHTA, CDR2 FQGTGA, per germline. With V trimmed by 1 base and J by 4 bases, 10 bases remained unmatched. This CDR3 spans 18 amino acids. CDR3 coding DNA: TGTGCCAGCAGCTTAATCAGCTCTAGCGGGGGGCGAGCAGATACGCAGTATTTT. Translated: CASSLISSSGGRADTQYF.

This clonotype was observed a few times. J is TRBJ1-4 and V is TRBV7-8, with 7 bases that match TRBD1. Germline trimming cut 4 bases from V and 7 bases from J; bases unmatched to any gene: 15. Germline values: CDR1 SGHVS, CDR2 FQNEAQ. This CDR3 region has 17 residues. The CDR3 coding sequence is TGTGCCAGCAGCTCGAGCCCCATCCAGGGGGTAGTTGAAAAACTGTTTTTT. It specifies CASSSSPIQGVVEKLFF.

This clonotype was counted between two and nine times. This chain uses TRBV6-2 or TRBV6-3 with TRBJ2-5; possibly TRBD1 or TRBD2 for D (5 bases each). The CDR3 totals 18 residues. The germline V gene has CDR1 MNHEY and CDR2 SVGEGT. V was clipped by 0 bases and J by 6 bases, with 23 bases between them. Here the CDR3 DNA reads TGTGCCAGCAGTTACTCGACAGCCGGGGCAGGCGGGTTGAAGACCCAGTACTTC. This gives the protein CASSYSTAGAGGLKTQYF.

V gene TRBV24-1 combines with J gene TRBJ2-3; TRBD2 matches 7 bases. V shed 4 bases and J 6 bases; nucleotides not matched to a gene: 12. The CDR3 is made up of 16 amino acids. The germline gives CDR1 KGHDR, CDR2 SFDVKD. For the CDR3, the DNA is TGTGCCACCAGTGAAGCTGACAGACTAGCAGCGGATACGCAGTATTTT. It specifies CATSEADRLAADTQYF.

Only a few counts were recorded for this clonotype. The chain employs TRBV13 and TRBJ2-2; D not certain. Germline V gene data show CDR1 as PRHDT and CDR2 as FYEKMQ (reference sequence). The V end was cut by 0 bases, the J end by 1 base, with 12 bases between. The CDR3 length is 17 residues. The chain's CDR3 is CASSLGTNLMNTGELFF. Here the CDR3 DNA reads TGTGCCAGCAGCTTAGGGACAAATCTGATGAACACCGGGGAGCTGTTTTTT.

A few counts support this clonotype. Here the CDR3 DNA reads TGTGCCAGCAGCTTAGTGGTGAATCGGAATGAGCAGTTCTTC. This encodes CASSLVVNRNEQFF. V is TRBV7-2 and J is TRBJ2-1; no definite D call. The CDR3 runs 14 residues. Germline CDR1 and CDR2: SGHTA and FQGNSA. The germline V and J ends were trimmed by 1 base and 7 bases, with 11 bases remaining between them.

In this sample, this clonotype turned up many times. This chain links TRBV5-4 with TRBJ2-7; no clear D gene. The CDR3 contains 13 residues. Trimming left V 0 bases short and J 3 bases short, with 7 bases between. The germline V gene has CDR1 SGHNT and CDR2 YYREEE (reference sequence). The CDR3 region has the DNA TGTGCCAGCAGCTTGGGGGTAAACTACGAGCAGTACTTC. Amino acid sequence: CASSLGVNYEQYF.

This clonotype was seen more than once but under ten times. The chain employs TRBV9 and TRBJ1-1; possible D gene TRBD1, 6 bases. The CDR3 extends over 14 amino acids. V was trimmed by 3 bases and J by 3 bases, leaving 12 bases between them. Per the germline V gene, CDR1 is SGDLS and CDR2 is YYNGEE. The CDR3 spells CASSATGGDTEAFF. CDR3 DNA sequence: TGTGCCAGCAGCGCGACAGGAGGGGACACTGAAGCTTTCTTT.

The rearrangement links TRBV4-2 to TRBJ2-7; no clear D gene. Trimming took 0 bases from V and 4 from J, leaving 10 bases between them. This CDR3 region has 14 residues. The germline gives CDR1 LGHNA, CDR2 YNFKEQ. The CDR3 DNA reads TGTGCCAGCAGCCAAGATCTCCAGCAGTACGAGCAGTACTTC. Residues: CASSQDLQQYEQYF.

The V and J genes are TRBV4-3 and TRBJ2-2; 14 bases line up with TRBD2. J gave up 5 bases and V 1 base, and 6 bases lay outside the gene matches. Germline CDR1 LGHNA, CDR2 YSLEER. This CDR3 region has 18 residues. The CDR3 region has the DNA TGCGCCAGCAGCCAAGGGTTGGGACTAGCGGGAGTTACCGGGGAGCTGTTTTTT. This sequence encodes CASSQGLGLAGVTGELFF.

For this clonotype: One base away lies a much larger clone, so this may be a sequencing read error. This rearrangement joins TRBV12-3 or TRBV12-4 to TRBJ2-2; D ambiguous. The CDR3 totals 13 residues. CDR3 in DNA: TGTGCCAGCTGTTTTTCGTGGGGCGGGGAGCTGTTTTTT. Translating gives CASCFSWGGELFF.

This clonotype was picked up a small number of times. The V gene is TRBV12-3 or TRBV12-4, the J gene TRBJ2-7; D is unclear. The CDR3 has 16 residues. V lost 6 bases to trimming and J lost 0 bases, with 18 bases between them. In nucleotides, the CDR3 is TGTGCCAGCAGCCTTGGGCAGGTCCGCCGCTCCTACGAGCAGTACTTC. This codes for CASSLGQVRRSYEQYF.

This sequence joins TRBV3-1 and TRBJ2-7; the D is unclear. Per germline, CDR1 LGHDT and CDR2 YNNKEL (reference sequence). Trimming removed 2 bases at V and 2 bases at J, with 10 bases between. This CDR3 is 14 amino acids long. The DNA for the CDR3 is TGTGCCAGCAGCCAAAAGGCTTTAACCTACGAGCAGTACTTC. Translating it yields CASSQKALTYEQYF.

The J gene is TRBJ2-4, the V gene TRBV7-2, with D possibly being TRBD1 (6 bases). V was clipped by 0 bases and J by 1 base, with 10 bases between them. The CDR3 covers 16 residues. Germline V gene sequence: CDR1 SGHTA, CDR2 FQGNSA. CDR3 protein: CASSLARTGAKNIQYF. The CDR3 nucleotides read TGTGCCAGCAGCTTAGCCAGAACAGGGGCCAAAAACATTCAGTACTTC.

In this sample, this clonotype turned up a few times. The rearrangement uses TRBV28 and TRBJ1-5; no reliable D call. This CDR3 is built from 16 residues. The V and J ends lost 3 bases and 3 bases respectively, with 15 bases between them. CDR1 is MDHEN and CDR2 is SYDVKM in the germline V gene. The CDR3 sequence is CASSFQLTSYNQPQHF. The CDR3 coding sequence is TGTGCCAGCAGTTTTCAGTTAACTTCATACAATCAGCCCCAGCATTTT. Full variable domain (outside the CDR3, taken from reference TRBV28 and TRBJ1-5): DVKVTQSSRYLVKRTGEKVFLECVQDMDHENMFWYRQDPGLGLRLIYFSYDVKMKEKGDIPEGYSVSREKKERFSLILESASTNQTSMYLCASSFQLTSYNQPQHFGDGTRLSIL.

The chain joins TRBV5-6 to TRBJ1-1; 7 positions agree with TRBD1. CDR1 is SGHDT, CDR2 YYEEEE, per germline. This CDR3 spans 15 amino acids. After removal of 0 bases from V and 1 base from J, the junction contained 3 bases not matched to a gene. The CDR3 DNA sequence: TGTGCCAGCAGCTTGGAGGGGGCGGGGAACACTGAAGCTTTCTTT. It encodes CASSLEGAGNTEAFF. Full variable domain (outside the CDR3, taken from reference TRBV5-6 and TRBJ1-1): DAGVTQSPTHLIKTRGQQVTLRCSPKSGHDTVSWYQQALGQGPQFIFQYYEEEERQRGNFPDRFSGHQFPNYSSELNVNALLLGDSALYLCASSLEGAGNTEAFFGQGTRLTVV.

This chain links TRBV19 with TRBJ2-5; 7 bases line up with TRBD2. V trimming: 5 bases; J trimming: 5 bases; junction bases outside the gene matches: 5. This CDR3 contains 13 residues. Germline V gives CDR1 LNHDA, CDR2 SQIVND (reference sequence). CDR3 sequence: CASSEGRVETQYF. The CDR3 nucleotides read TGTGCCAGTAGTGAAGGGAGGGTGGAGACCCAGTACTTC. Supplemented by reference TRBV19 and TRBJ2-5, the full variable domain reads DGGITQSPKYLFRKEGQNVTLSCEQNLNHDAMYWYRQDPGQGLRLIYYSQIVNDFQKGDIAEGYSVSREKKESFPLTVTSAQKNPTAFYLCASSEGRVETQYFGPGTRLLVL.

This clonotype has a handful of counts. The chain employs TRBV9 and TRBJ1-2; a possible D gene is TRBD1 (5 bases). Germline V gene lookup returns CDR1 SGDLS and CDR2 YYNGEE. V dropped 0 bases and J dropped 4 bases, with 13 bases sitting between them. The CDR3 runs to 15 residues. Here the CDR3 DNA reads TGTGCCAGCAGCGTAGGTGAGGGGAAGAGCTATGGCTACACCTTC. Amino acid sequence: CASSVGEGKSYGYTF.

In its sample, this clonotype was seen a few times. The V and J genes are TRBV28 and TRBJ2-4; D may be TRBD1 or TRBD2 (5 bases each). This CDR3 is 18 amino acids long. Per the germline V gene, CDR1 is MDHEN and CDR2 is SYDVKM. The V end lost 5 bases, the J end lost 0 bases, and 20 bases lay between the germline ends. CDR3 sequence (DNA): TGTGCCAGCAGTCCTTCTACCGGGACGGCCCTAGCCAAAAACATTCAGTACTTC. It specifies CASSPSTGTALAKNIQYF.